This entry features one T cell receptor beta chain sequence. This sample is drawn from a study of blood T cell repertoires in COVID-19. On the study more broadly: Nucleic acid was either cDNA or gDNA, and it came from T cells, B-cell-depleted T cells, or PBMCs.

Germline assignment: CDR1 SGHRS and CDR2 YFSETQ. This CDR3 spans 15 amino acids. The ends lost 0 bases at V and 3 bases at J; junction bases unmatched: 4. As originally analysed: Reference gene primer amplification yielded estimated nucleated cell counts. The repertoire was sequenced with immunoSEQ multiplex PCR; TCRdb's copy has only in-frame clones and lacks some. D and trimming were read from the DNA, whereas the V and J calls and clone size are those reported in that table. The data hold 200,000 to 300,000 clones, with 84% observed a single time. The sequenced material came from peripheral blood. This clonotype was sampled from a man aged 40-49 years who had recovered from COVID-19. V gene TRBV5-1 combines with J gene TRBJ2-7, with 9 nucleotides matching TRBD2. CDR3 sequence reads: CASSLVAGVDYEQYF. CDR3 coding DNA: TGCGCCAGCAGCTTGGTAGCGGGAGTCGACTACGAGCAGTACTTC.